What follows are 32 T cell receptor beta chains derived from one specimen sequenced in a study of identical twins. TCRdb re-analysed the 5' RACE reads in MiXCR, keeping a single row per CDR3 protein. The sample lists some 900,000 distinct CDR3 sequences, approximately 13% occurring once. These data are also associated with another study on yellow fever vaccine responses in identical twins.

The sequenced sample consisted of PBMCs. These receptors all stem from a woman aged 18-29 years in good health.

This clonotype was observed a handful of times. The chain links TRBV29-1 to TRBJ2-5; D tentatively reads TRBD1 or TRBD2 (5 bases each). The CDR3 extends over 17 amino acids. The V gene's germline CDR1 is SQVTM and CDR2 ANQGSEA. V shed 6 bases and J shed 4 bases, with 27 bases lying between them. CDR3 nucleotides: TGCAGCGTATCGGGGCTGCCCTTCGACAAAGCAGGAGAGACCCAGTACTTC. This translates into CSVSGLPFDKAGETQYF.

The V call is TRBV25-1, the J call TRBJ2-1; no firm D call. Germline CDR1 is MGHDK and CDR2 is SYGVNS. Trimming shortened V by 5 bases and J by 6 bases, and 11 bases separated the two germline ends. CDR3 size: 13 residues. CDR3 nucleotides: TGTGCCAGCAGTAGGGTTGGGGTCAATGAGCAGTTCTTC. It codes for CASSRVGVNEQFF.

The gene calls are TRBV10-3 and TRBJ1-5; 8 positions match TRBD1. CDR3 length equals 14 residues. Unmatched junction bases numbered 5, after V lost 6 bases and J lost 4 bases. Germline assignment: CDR1 ENHRY and CDR2 SYGVKD. The DNA of the CDR3 is TGTGCCATCAGCACCGGACAGGGAAATCAGCCCCAGCATTTT. It codes for CAISTGQGNQPQHF.

The chain is built from TRBV20-1 and TRBJ1-2, with TRBD1 identical over 7 bases. This CDR3 has 12 amino acids. J was trimmed by 5 bases and V by 2 bases; bases with no gene match: 2. Germline V gene sequence: CDR1 DFQATT, CDR2 SNEGSKA (reference sequence). CDR3 bases: TGCAGTGCTAGAAGGGACAGATATGGCTACACCTTC. The encoded protein is CSARRDRYGYTF.

V gene TRBV6-5 combines with J gene TRBJ1-5; 8 bases match TRBD1. This CDR3 is 14 amino acids long. Germline CDR1 and CDR2: MNHEY and SVGAGI. J gave up 5 bases and V 3 bases, and 3 bases lay outside the gene matches. CDR3 amino acids: CASSYAGGYQPQHF. CDR3 DNA: TGTGCCAGCAGTTATGCAGGGGGCTATCAGCCCCAGCATTTT.

This clonotype was seen a few times. The chain joins TRBV29-1 to TRBJ2-7, with D hard to call. The V end lost 0 bases, the J end lost 4 bases, and 10 bases lay between the germline ends. The length of the CDR3 is 13 residues. Germline V gene data show CDR1 as SQVTM and CDR2 as ANQGSEA. The CDR3 reads CSVEDQSRYEQYF. The CDR3 DNA reads TGCAGCGTTGAAGATCAATCGCGGTACGAGCAGTACTTC.

The rearrangement links TRBV6-5 to TRBJ1-2; the D is unclear. Trimming shortened V by 0 bases and J by 2 bases, and 7 bases separated the two germline ends. Germline values: CDR1 MNHEY, CDR2 SVGAGI. The CDR3 is made up of 14 amino acids. The CDR3 DNA follows: TGTGCCAGCAGTTACTCAAACCTAAACTATGGCTACACCTTC. As protein: CASSYSNLNYGYTF.

With regard to this clonotype: One end of the junction varies from germline; a read error may be responsible. The chain links TRBV3-1 to TRBJ1-1; tentative D call: TRBD1 (5 bases). This CDR3 is built from 14 residues. CDR1 and CDR2 from the germline V gene are LGHDT and YNNKEL (reference sequence). In nucleotides, the CDR3 is TGTGCCAGCAGGCAAGATACCCAGGGCGCTGAAGCTTTCTTT. Translating it yields CASRQDTQGAEAFF.

The genes are TRBV11-2 and TRBJ1-6; 8 positions match TRBD1. CDR3 length equals 15 residues. The germline gives CDR1 SGHAT, CDR2 FQNNGV. V lost 4 bases to trimming and J lost 9 bases; unmatched junction nucleotides: 8. The CDR3 DNA sequence: TGTGCCAGCAGCTCAGGACAGGGTTTTGGTTCACCCCTCCACTTT. Encoded protein: CASSSGQGFGSPLHF.

This clonotype occurred many times. V is TRBV12-3 or TRBV12-4 and J is TRBJ2-5, with a weak D call TRBD1 (5 bases). This CDR3 contains 14 residues. V lost 2 bases and J 1 base, leaving 8 bases between the germline ends. CDR3: CASSLRGTQETQYF. The DNA for the CDR3 is TGTGCCAGCAGTTTAAGGGGAACCCAAGAGACCCAGTACTTC.

V and J are TRBV5-1 and TRBJ2-2; the D gene could be TRBD1 or TRBD2 (6 bases each). V shed 5 bases and J shed 5 bases, with 13 bases lying between them. CDR3 length equals 14 residues. In germline, CDR1 is SGHRS, CDR2 YFSETQ. The CDR3 nucleotides are TGCGCCAGCAGTGGAGGGACACAAACCGGGGAGCTGTTTTTT. Its translation: CASSGGTQTGELFF.

This clonotype was observed a few times. The CDR3 nucleotides are TGTGCCAGCAGTGAAATTGGGGACAGGGGAAACACCATATATTTT. Translated, it gives CASSEIGDRGNTIYF. This chain joins TRBV2 and TRBJ1-3, with 8 bases identical to TRBD1. The germline V gene has CDR1 SNHLY and CDR2 FYNNEI. V was clipped by 2 bases and J by 4 bases; unmatched bases: 4. This CDR3 spans 15 amino acids.

This clonotype turned up a few times. This chain joins TRBV20-1 and TRBJ2-5, with unresolved D. The CDR3 runs 13 residues. CDR1 is DFQATT, CDR2 SNEGSKA, per germline (reference sequence). The CDR3 spells CSGIGGKQETQYF. The CDR3 nucleotides read TGCAGCGGAATCGGCGGAAAACAAGAGACCCAGTACTTC.

The chain uses TRBV18 and TRBJ1-1, with D perhaps matching TRBD1 (5 bases). Germline V lookup: CDR1 KGHSH, CDR2 LQKENI. V was pared by 2 bases and J by 3 bases, with 22 bases between. The CDR3 covers 18 residues. This CDR3 reads CASSPSLYRLKRDTEAFF. In DNA form, the CDR3 reads TGTGCCAGCTCACCATCCTTATACAGGTTGAAGAGGGACACTGAAGCTTTCTTT.

This chain links TRBV5-1 with TRBJ2-7; D is ambiguous. The CDR3 consists of 14 residues. Germline V gene sequence: CDR1 SGHRS, CDR2 YFSETQ. Trimming shortened V by 4 bases and J by 1 base, and 12 bases separated the two germline ends. The CDR3 region is CASSREGSSYEQYV. For the CDR3, the DNA is TGCGCCAGCAGCCGCGAAGGATCTTCCTACGAGCAGTACGTC.

V is TRBV12-3 or TRBV12-4 and J is TRBJ2-5, with D unclear. This CDR3 region has 16 residues. V lost 6 bases to trimming and J lost 0 bases, with 17 bases between them. The CDR3 loop reads CASSIHGVGYQETQYF. Written as DNA, the CDR3 is TGTGCCAGCAGCATACACGGAGTGGGGTACCAAGAGACCCAGTACTTC.

This clonotype was recorded many times. This chain joins TRBV3-1 and TRBJ2-4, with D perhaps TRBD1 or TRBD2 (5 bases each). Germline V gene sequence: CDR1 LGHDT, CDR2 YNNKEL (reference sequence). The CDR3 runs 15 residues. Deletions cut 1 base from V and 7 bases from J, with 14 bases between. The CDR3 reads CASSQVWGKGNIQYF. The CDR3, as DNA: TGTGCCAGCAGCCAAGTTTGGGGGAAGGGGAACATTCAGTACTTC.

This clonotype came up a few times. V and J are TRBV5-1 and TRBJ1-2; 10 positions agree with TRBD1. The CDR3 consists of 15 residues. J lost 3 bases, V lost 4 bases, and 6 bases had no gene match. Germline CDR1 and CDR2: SGHRS and YFSETQ. The CDR3 is CASSPGTGEDYGYTF. DNA for the CDR3: TGCGCCAGCAGCCCCGGGACAGGGGAAGACTATGGCTACACCTTC.

This clonotype was detected a few times. The chain is built from TRBV20-1 and TRBJ2-5; D call uncertain. The CDR3 sequence is 14 residues long. V lost 2 bases, J lost 1 base, and 11 bases lay in between. The germline V gene encodes CDR1 DFQATT and CDR2 SNEGSKA (reference sequence). The CDR3 DNA sequence: TGCAGTGCTAGACCCAGGTCGAGCCAAGAGACCCAGTACTTC. It yields the protein CSARPRSSQETQYF.

V usage is TRBV7-2 and J usage is TRBJ1-4; no clear D gene. Trimming shortened V by 2 bases and J by 0 bases, and 10 bases separated the two germline ends. The CDR3 sequence is 16 residues long. Germline V gene data show CDR1 as SGHTA and CDR2 as FQGNSA. CDR3 in DNA: TGTGCCAGCAGCTTAATGGAGACTGCAACTAATGAAAAACTGTTTTTT. Its translation: CASSLMETATNEKLFF.

The sample holds a few counts of this clonotype. The chain combines TRBV27 with TRBJ1-2; 7 bases are a match to TRBD1. J was trimmed by 8 bases and V by 4 bases; bases with no gene match: 4. The CDR3 covers 12 residues. Germline CDR1 and CDR2: MNHEY and SMNVEV (reference sequence). CDR3 residues: CASSSQGGGYTF. The CDR3 nucleotides are TGTGCCAGCAGTTCGCAGGGGGGAGGCTACACCTTC.

This clonotype was recorded at least ten times. The CDR3, as DNA: TGTGCCAGCAGCTTGTGGTCTTACTACGAGCAGTACGTC. Amino acids: CASSLWSYYEQYV. This chain connects TRBV5-6 to TRBJ2-7; the D is unclear. The CDR3 extends over 13 amino acids. V lost 1 base, J lost 3 bases, and 8 bases lay in between. The germline gives CDR1 SGHDT, CDR2 YYEEEE.

At least ten counts were recorded for this clonotype. The junction differs from germline at one of its ends, possibly a read error. For the CDR3, the DNA is TGTGCCGGACAGGGCTACGATGAGCAGTTCTTC. Translating it yields CAGQGYDEQFF. The rearrangement uses TRBV7-9 and TRBJ2-1; TRBD1 matches 8 bases. Germline loops: CDR1 SEHNR, CDR2 FQNEAQ (reference sequence). This CDR3 has 11 amino acids.

This clonotype appeared a few times. V gene TRBV29-1 combines with J gene TRBJ2-2; TRBD1 matches at 9 bases. V was clipped by 5 bases and J by 6 bases; unmatched bases: 10. Looked up from germline, CDR1 is SQVTM and CDR2 is ANQGSEA. The CDR3 length is 15 residues. The CDR3 DNA sequence: TGCAGCGTTACGCGGACAGGGGAGCCGGCCGGGGAGCTGTTTTTT. Its translation: CSVTRTGEPAGELFF.

This clonotype was picked up many times. The rearrangement joins TRBV24-1 to TRBJ2-1; no clear D gene. Germline V CDR1 and CDR2: KGHDR, SFDVKD. Trimming removed 4 bases at V and 0 bases at J, with 15 bases between. This CDR3 has 17 residues. CDR3 loop: CATSDPNSRSSYNEQFF. CDR3 bases: TGTGCCACCAGTGACCCAAACAGCAGGAGCTCCTACAATGAGCAGTTCTTC.

This clonotype was counted between two and nine times. The chain couples TRBV5-1 to TRBJ2-1; a possible D gene is TRBD2 (5 bases). Trimming shortened V by 0 bases and J by 3 bases, and 13 bases separated the two germline ends. This CDR3 is built from 16 residues. CDR1 is SGHRS, CDR2 YFSETQ, per germline. The CDR3 bases are TGCGCCAGCAGCTTGGCGGCTAGCCCGATCTACAATGAGCAGTTCTTC. Translating gives CASSLAASPIYNEQFF.

The V gene is TRBV7-9, the J gene TRBJ2-1; the D gene is possibly TRBD2 (7 bases). The CDR3 contains 15 residues. Trimming left V 4 bases short and J 4 bases short, with 14 bases between. Looked up from germline, CDR1 is SEHNR and CDR2 is FQNEAQ (reference sequence). Written as DNA, the CDR3 is TGTGCCAGCAGCTCTGGCGGGGGCCAATACAATGAGCAGTTCTTC. Translation gives CASSSGGGQYNEQFF.

This clonotype showed up just a few times. The chain combines TRBV5-1 with TRBJ2-1; 9 bases are shared with TRBD2. V lost 7 bases to trimming and J lost 2 bases; unmatched junction nucleotides: 7. The CDR3 covers 15 residues. Germline lookup yields CDR1 SGHRS and CDR2 YFSETQ. CDR3 coding DNA: TGCGCCAGCCAACTGACTAGCGGAACCTACAATGAGCAGTTCTTC. Its translation: CASQLTSGTYNEQFF. The complete variable domain, with remaining parts taken from reference TRBV5-1 and TRBJ2-1, reads KAGVTQTPRYLIKTRGQQVTLSCSPISGHRSVSWYQQTPGQGLQFLFEYFSETQRNKGNFPGRFSGRQFSNSRSEMNVSTLELGDSALYLCASQLTSGTYNEQFFGPGTRLTVL.

J is TRBJ2-5 and V is TRBV4-2; perhaps TRBD2 as D (6 bases). Germline loops: CDR1 LGHNA, CDR2 YNFKEQ. This CDR3 comprises 15 residues. Trimming shortened V by 0 bases and J by 5 bases, and 13 bases separated the two germline ends. The CDR3 spells CASSQDGGKLETQYF. The CDR3 DNA reads as TGTGCCAGCAGCCAAGATGGCGGGAAACTCGAGACCCAGTACTTC.

This clonotype occurred a few times. This sequence joins TRBV7-9 and TRBJ2-5; a possible D gene is TRBD1 (6 bases). The V and J ends lost 5 bases and 2 bases respectively, with 12 bases between them. Per the germline V gene, CDR1 is SEHNR and CDR2 is FQNEAQ (reference sequence). The CDR3 loop spans 14 amino acids. The CDR3 DNA is TGTGCCAGCAGCCAAGCACAGGGACAAGAGACCCAGTACTTC. Amino acid sequence: CASSQAQGQETQYF.

This clonotype was picked up a small number of times. The CDR3 DNA is TGTGCCAGCTCACCACCGGGAGGACCCCCCTACGAGCAGTACTTC. Translation: CASSPPGGPPYEQYF. The chain joins TRBV18 to TRBJ2-7; tentative D call: TRBD2 (6 bases). CDR1 is KGHSH, CDR2 LQKENI, per germline. This CDR3 spans 15 amino acids. Trimming took 0 bases from V and 2 from J, leaving 11 bases between them.

The chain carries TRBV10-2 and TRBJ1-1; 11 bases line up with TRBD1. Unmatched junction bases numbered 7, after V lost 6 bases and J lost 4 bases. CDR3 length: 15 residues. Looked up from germline, CDR1 is WSHSY and CDR2 is SAAADI. The CDR3 DNA is TGCGCCAGCAGGGAAGGGACAGGGGGGATCACTGAAGCTTTCTTT. This encodes CASREGTGGITEAFF.